The T cell receptor beta chain described here comes from a study of blood T cells in healthy people across ages. On the study more broadly: About one barcoded beta molecule per two T cells was captured by template switching.

Study conclusions and caveats: Age brought a roughly linear fall in TCR beta diversity measured per million T cells. Donors of long life had a larger count of naive CD4+ cells and greater diversity than aged donors.

Sample-barcoded 5' priming and a J-beta primer mix drove a second PCR of roughly 7 to 11 cycles. TCRdb itself ran the 5' RACE reads through MiXCR, one entry per CDR3 protein. The repertoire has about 1.8 million distinct CDR3 sequences, roughly 49% of them found once; the top ten carry roughly 2%. In the case of this clonotype: Its target is unknown.

This TCR was recovered from a woman in her thirties or forties in good health. The material sequenced was blood.

CDR3 DNA: TGCAGTGCCCTCTCCCCAGATACGCAGTATTTT. The encoded protein is CSALSPDTQYF. The V gene is TRBV20-1, the J gene TRBJ2-3; D unclear. V lost 6 bases and J 4 bases, leaving 8 bases between the germline ends. The CDR3 runs to 11 residues. Germline V gene sequence: CDR1 DFQATT, CDR2 SNEGSKA (reference sequence).